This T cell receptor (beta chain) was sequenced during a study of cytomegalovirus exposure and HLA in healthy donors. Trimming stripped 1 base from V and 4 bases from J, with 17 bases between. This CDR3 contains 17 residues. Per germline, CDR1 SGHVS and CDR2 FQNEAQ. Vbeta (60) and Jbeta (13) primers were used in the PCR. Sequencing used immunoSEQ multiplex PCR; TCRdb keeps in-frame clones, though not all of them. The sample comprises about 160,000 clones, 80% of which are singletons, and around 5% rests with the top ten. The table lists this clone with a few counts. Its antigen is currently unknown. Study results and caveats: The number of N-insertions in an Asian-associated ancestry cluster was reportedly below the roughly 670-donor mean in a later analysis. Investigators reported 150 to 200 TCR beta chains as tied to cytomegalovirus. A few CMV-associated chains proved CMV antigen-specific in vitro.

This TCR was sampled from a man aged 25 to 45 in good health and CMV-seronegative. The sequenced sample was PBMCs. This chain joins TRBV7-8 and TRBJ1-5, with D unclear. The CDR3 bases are TGTGCCAGCAGCTTAGTTCGGGGTTGGATCGATAATCAGCCCCAGCATTTT. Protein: CASSLVRGWIDNQPQHF.